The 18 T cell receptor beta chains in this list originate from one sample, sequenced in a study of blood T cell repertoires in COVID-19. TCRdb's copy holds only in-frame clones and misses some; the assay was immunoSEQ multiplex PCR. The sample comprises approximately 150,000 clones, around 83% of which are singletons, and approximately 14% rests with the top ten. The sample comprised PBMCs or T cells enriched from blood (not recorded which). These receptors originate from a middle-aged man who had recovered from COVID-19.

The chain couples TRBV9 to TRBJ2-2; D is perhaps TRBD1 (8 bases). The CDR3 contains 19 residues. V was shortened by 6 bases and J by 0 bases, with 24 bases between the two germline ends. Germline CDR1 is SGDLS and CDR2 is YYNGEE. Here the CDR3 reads CASTTRGRGTLANTGELFF. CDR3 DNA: TGTGCCAGCACCACCAGGGGGCGGGGGACACTGGCGAACACCGGGGAGCTGTTTTTT.

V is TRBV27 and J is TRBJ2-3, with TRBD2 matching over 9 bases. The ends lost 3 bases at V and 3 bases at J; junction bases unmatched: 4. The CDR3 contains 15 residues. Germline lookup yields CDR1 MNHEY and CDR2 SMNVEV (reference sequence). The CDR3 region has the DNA TGTGCCAGCAGTTTGGCGGGACTAGCAACAGATACGCAGTATTTT. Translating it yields CASSLAGLATDTQYF.

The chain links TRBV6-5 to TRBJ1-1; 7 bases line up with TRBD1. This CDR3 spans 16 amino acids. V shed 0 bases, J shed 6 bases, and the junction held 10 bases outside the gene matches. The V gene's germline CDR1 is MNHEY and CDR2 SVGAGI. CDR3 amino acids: CASSYSNTGASAEAFF. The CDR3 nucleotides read TGTGCCAGCAGTTACTCGAATACAGGGGCTAGCGCTGAAGCTTTCTTT.

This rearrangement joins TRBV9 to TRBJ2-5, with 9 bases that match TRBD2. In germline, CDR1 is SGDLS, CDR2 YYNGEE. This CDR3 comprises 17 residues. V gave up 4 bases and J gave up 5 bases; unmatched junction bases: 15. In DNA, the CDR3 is TGTGCCAGCAGCCCATGGCTAGCGGGGTTGGGGTCGGAGACCCAGTACTTC. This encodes CASSPWLAGLGSETQYF.

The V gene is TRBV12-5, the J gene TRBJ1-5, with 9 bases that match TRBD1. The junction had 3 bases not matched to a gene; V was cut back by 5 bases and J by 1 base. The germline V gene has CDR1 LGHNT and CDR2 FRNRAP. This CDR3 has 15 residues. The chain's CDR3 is CASGTGGGSNQPQHF. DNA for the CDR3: TGTGCTAGTGGTACAGGGGGCGGGAGCAATCAGCCCCAGCATTTT.

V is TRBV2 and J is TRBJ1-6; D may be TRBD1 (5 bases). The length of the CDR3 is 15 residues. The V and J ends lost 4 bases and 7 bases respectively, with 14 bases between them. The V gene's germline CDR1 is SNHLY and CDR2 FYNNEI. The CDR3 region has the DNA TGTGCCAGCAGTGGTAGACAGCCACAGAATTCACCCCTCCACTTT. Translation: CASSGRQPQNSPLHF.

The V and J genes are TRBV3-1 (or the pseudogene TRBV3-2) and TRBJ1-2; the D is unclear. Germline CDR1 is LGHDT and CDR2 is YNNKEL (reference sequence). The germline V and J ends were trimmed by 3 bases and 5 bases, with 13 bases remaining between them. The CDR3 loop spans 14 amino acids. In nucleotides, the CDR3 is TGTGCCAGCAGCCAGGAACAACAGACGTATGGCTACACCTTC. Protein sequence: CASSQEQQTYGYTF.

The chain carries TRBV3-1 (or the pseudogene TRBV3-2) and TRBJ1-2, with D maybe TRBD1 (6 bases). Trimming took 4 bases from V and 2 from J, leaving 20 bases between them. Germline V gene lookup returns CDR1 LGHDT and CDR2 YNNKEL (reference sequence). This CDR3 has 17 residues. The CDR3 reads CASSPRATGYVNYGYTF. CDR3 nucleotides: TGTGCCAGCAGCCCCCGCGCAACAGGGTATGTGAACTATGGCTACACCTTC.

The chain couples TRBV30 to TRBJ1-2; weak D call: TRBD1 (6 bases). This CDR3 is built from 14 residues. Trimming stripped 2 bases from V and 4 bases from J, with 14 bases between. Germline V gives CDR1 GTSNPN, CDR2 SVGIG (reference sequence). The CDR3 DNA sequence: TGTGCCTGGAGTATGCAGGGGTCCCTCTATGGCTACACCTTC. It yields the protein CAWSMQGSLYGYTF.

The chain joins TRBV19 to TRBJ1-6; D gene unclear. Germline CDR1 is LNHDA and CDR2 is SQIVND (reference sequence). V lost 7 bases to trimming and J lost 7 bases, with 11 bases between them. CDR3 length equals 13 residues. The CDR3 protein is CASTVGRNSPLHF. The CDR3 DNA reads TGTGCCAGTACAGTTGGCAGAAATTCACCCCTCCACTTT.

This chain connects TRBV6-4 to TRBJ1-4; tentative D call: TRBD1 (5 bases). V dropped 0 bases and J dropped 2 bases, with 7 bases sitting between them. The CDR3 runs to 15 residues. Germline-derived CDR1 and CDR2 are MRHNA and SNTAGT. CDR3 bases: TGTGCCAGCAGTGACTCTTACAGGACTAATGAAAAACTGTTTTTT. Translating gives CASSDSYRTNEKLFF.

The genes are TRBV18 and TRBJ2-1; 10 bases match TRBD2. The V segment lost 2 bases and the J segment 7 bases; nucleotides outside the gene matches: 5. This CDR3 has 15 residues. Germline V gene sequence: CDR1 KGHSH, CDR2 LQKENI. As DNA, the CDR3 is TGTGCCAGCTCACCATTAACAGCGGGGGGGAATGAGCAGTTCTTC. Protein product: CASSPLTAGGNEQFF. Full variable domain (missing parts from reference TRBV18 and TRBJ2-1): NAGVMQNPRHLVRRRGQEARLRCSPMKGHSHVYWYRQLPEEGLKFMVYLQKENIIDESGMPKERFSAEFPKEGPSILRIQQVVRGDSAAYFCASSPLTAGGNEQFFGPGTRLTVL.

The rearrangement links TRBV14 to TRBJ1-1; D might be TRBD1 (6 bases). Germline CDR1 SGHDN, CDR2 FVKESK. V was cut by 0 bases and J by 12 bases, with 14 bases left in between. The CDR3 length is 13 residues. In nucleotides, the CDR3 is TGTGCCAGCAGCCAAGAGAGGGGGTCGGGCTCTTTCTTT. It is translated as CASSQERGSGSFF.

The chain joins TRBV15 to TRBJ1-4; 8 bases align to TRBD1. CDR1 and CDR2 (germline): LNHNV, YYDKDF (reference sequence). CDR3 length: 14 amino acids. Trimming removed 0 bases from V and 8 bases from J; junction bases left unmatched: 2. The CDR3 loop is CATSRDWDREKLFF. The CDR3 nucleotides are TGTGCCACCAGCAGAGATTGGGACAGGGAAAAACTGTTTTTT.

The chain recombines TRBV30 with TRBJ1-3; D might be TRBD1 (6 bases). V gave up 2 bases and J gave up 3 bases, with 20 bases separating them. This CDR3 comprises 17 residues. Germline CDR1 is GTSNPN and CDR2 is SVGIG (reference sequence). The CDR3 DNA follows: TGTGCCTGGAGTTCGGGGACGCAGGGGATCAATGGAAACACCATATATTTT. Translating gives CAWSSGTQGINGNTIYF. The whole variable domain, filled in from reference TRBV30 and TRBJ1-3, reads SQTIHQWPATLVQPVGSPLSLECTVEGTSNPNLYWYRQAAGRGLQLLFYSVGIGQISSEVPQNLSASRPQDRQFILSSKKLLLSDSGFYLCAWSSGTQGINGNTIYFGEGSWLTVV.

The CDR3 is CASTDRASYNSPLHF. CDR3 nucleotides: TGCGCCAGCACCGACAGGGCCTCCTATAATTCACCCCTCCACTTT. V is TRBV10-2 and J is TRBJ1-6; 7 bases match TRBD1. V gave up 7 bases and J gave up 0 bases; unmatched junction bases: 3. The germline CDR1 and CDR2 sequences are WSHSY and SAAADI. The length of the CDR3 is 15 residues.

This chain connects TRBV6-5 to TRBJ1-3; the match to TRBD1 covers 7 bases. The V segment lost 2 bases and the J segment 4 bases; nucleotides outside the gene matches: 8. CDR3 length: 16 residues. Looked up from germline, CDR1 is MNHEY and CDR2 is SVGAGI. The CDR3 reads CASSYTRQGVGNTIYF. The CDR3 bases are TGTGCCAGCAGTTACACCCGACAGGGAGTAGGAAACACCATATATTTT.

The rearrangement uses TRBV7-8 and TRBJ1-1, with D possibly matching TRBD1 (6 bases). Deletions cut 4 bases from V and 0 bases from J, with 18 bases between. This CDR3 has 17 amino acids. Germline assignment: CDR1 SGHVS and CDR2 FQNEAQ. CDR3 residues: CASSSTYTQGLNTEAFF. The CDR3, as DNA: TGTGCCAGCAGCTCCACGTACACACAGGGTCTGAACACTGAAGCTTTCTTT. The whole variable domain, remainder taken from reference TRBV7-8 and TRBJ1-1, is GAGVSQSPRYKVAKRGQDVALRCDPISGHVSLFWYQQALGQGPEFLTYFQNEAQLDKSGLPSDRFFAERPEGSVSTLKIQRTQQEDSAVYLCASSSTYTQGLNTEAFFGQGTRLTVV.